One and the same sample provided the 3 T cell receptor beta chains below, sequenced in a study of T cells in Graves' hyperthyroidism and ophthalmopathy (dated by TCRdb to between 2018 and 2021). Receptors were amplified or captured by multiplex PCR. Instrument used: Illumina HiSeq 2000. The TCR beta CDR3 regions were amplified from the RNA transcripts. A first-round RT-PCR of the TCR CDR3 used the HTBI primer set with the Qiagen OneStep RT-PCR kit. The public sequencing data were trimmed at Q25 with fastp and processed into clonotypes with MiXCR by TCRdb, which kept only in-frame beta chains. Under each unique CDR3 protein, matching rows form one entry showing the most common genes and DNA. This sample comprises about half a million distinct CDR3 sequences, about 24% of them detected only once. The ten largest account for about 11% of the sample. Specimen: blood. These receptor sequences come from a woman aged 30 to 39 with Graves' ophthalmopathy.

In its sample, this clonotype was seen many times. V is TRBV6-2 or TRBV6-3 and J is TRBJ2-7; possibly TRBD2 for D (5 bases). The V end was cut by 8 bases, the J end by 0 bases, with 8 bases between. CDR1 MNHEY and CDR2 SVGEGT come from the germline V gene. The CDR3 consists of 12 residues. CDR3 DNA sequence: TGTGCCAGCGTCGGAGGCTCCTACGAGCAGTACTTC. This gives the protein CASVGGSYEQYF.

The J gene is TRBJ1-2, the V gene TRBV25-1, with no clear D. V lost 8 bases and J lost 2, with 9 bases in between. From germline, CDR1 is MGHDK and CDR2 SYGVNS. There are 12 residues in the CDR3. The CDR3 coding sequence is TGTGCCAGCGAACAAGGCAACTATGGCTACACCTTC. Its translation is CASEQGNYGYTF.

The sample holds a few counts of this clonotype. The chain joins TRBV11-2 to TRBJ1-6; 7 positions agree with TRBD1. CDR3 length: 15 amino acids. The germline V gene encodes CDR1 SGHAT and CDR2 FQNNGV. J lost 8 bases, V lost 0 bases, and 4 bases had no gene match. The CDR3 DNA reads TGTGCCAGCAGCTTAGAGGGGCAGGGGGATTCACCCCTCCACTTT. Translated: CASSLEGQGDSPLHF.